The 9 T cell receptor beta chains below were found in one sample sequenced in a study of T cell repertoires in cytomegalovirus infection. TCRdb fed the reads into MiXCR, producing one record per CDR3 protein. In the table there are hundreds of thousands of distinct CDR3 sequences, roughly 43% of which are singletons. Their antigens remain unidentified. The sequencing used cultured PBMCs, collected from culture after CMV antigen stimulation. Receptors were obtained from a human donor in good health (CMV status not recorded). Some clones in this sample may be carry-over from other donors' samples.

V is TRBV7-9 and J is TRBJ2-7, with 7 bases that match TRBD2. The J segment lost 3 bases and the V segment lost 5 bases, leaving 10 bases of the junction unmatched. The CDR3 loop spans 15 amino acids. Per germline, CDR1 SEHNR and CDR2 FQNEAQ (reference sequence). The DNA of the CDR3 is TGTGCCAGCAGCACAGAGCGGGGCTTGAACTACGAGCAGTACTTC. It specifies CASSTERGLNYEQYF.

CDR3 region: CSASAGTVNEKLFF. CDR3 nucleotides: TGCAGTGCTAGCGCCGGGACAGTTAATGAAAAACTGTTTTTT. The V and J genes are TRBV20-1 and TRBJ1-4; 7 bases agree with TRBD1. Germline CDR1 and CDR2: DFQATT and SNEGSKA (reference sequence). V lost 3 bases and J lost 4; bases outside the gene matches: 5. The CDR3 is 14 amino acids.

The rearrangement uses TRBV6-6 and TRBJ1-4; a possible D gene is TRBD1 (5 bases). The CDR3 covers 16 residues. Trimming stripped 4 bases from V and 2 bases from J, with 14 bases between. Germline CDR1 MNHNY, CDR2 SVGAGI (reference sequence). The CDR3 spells CASSFLPGGTNEKLFF. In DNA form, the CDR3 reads TGTGCCAGCAGTTTCCTCCCCGGGGGGACTAATGAAAAACTGTTTTTT.

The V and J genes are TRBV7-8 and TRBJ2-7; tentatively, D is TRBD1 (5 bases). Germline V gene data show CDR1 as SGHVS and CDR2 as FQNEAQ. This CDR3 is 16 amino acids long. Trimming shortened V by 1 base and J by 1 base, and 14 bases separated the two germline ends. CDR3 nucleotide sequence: TGTGCCAGCAGCTTAGGATCCAGGGCAAGGTCCTACGAGCAGTACTTC. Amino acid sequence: CASSLGSRARSYEQYF.

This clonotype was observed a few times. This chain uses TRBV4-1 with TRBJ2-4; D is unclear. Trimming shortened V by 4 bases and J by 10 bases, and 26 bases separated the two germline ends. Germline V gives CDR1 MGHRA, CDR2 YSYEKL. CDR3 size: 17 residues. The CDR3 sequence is CASSLVVDALSSRIQYF. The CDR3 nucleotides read TGCGCCAGCAGCCTCGTTGTGGATGCCCTTAGCTCCAGGATTCAGTACTTC.

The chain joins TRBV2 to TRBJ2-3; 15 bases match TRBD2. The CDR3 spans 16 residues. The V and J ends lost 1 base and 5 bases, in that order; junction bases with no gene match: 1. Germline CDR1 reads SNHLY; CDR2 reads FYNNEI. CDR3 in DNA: TGTGCCAGCAGTGAAGAGGGACTAGCGGGAGGAGATACGCAGTATTTT. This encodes CASSEEGLAGGDTQYF.

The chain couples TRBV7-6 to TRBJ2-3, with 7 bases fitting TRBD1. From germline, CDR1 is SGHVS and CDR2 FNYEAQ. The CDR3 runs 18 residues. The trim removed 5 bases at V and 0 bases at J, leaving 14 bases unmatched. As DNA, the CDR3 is TGTGCCAGCAGCCGTTCATGGGACAGCCCTCTGAGCACAGATACGCAGTATTTT. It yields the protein CASSRSWDSPLSTDTQYF.

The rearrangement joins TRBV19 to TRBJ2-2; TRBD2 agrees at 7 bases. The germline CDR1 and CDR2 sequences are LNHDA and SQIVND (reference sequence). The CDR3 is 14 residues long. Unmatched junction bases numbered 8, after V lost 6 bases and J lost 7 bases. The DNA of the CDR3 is TGTGCCAGTAGGAAGAACGGGAGGATCGGGGAGCTGTTTTTT. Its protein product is CASRKNGRIGELFF.

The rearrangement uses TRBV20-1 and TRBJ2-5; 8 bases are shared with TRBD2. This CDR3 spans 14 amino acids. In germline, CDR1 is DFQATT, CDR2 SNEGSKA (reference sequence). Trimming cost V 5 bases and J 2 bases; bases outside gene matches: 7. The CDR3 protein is CSAPPGGGQETQYF. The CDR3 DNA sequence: TGCAGTGCTCCTCCCGGGGGGGGGCAAGAGACCCAGTACTTC.